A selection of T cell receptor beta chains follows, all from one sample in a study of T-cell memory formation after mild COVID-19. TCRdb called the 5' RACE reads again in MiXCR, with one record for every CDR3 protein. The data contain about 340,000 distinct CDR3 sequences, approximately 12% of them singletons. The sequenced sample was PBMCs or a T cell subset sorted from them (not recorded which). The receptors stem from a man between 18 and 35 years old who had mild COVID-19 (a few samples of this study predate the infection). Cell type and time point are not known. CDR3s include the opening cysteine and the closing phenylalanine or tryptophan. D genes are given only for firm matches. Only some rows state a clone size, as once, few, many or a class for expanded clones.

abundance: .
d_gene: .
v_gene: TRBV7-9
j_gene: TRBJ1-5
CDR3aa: CASGGPSNQPQHF
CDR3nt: TGTGCCAGCGGGGGACCGTCCAATCAGCCCCAGCATTTT

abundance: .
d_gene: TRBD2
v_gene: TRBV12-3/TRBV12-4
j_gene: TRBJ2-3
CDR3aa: CASSSRTSGGKADTQYF
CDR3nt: TGTGCCAGCAGTTCGAGGACTAGCGGGGGGAAGGCAGATACGCAGTATTTT

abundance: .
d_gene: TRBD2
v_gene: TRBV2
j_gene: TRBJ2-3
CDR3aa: CASSAPSGDTDTQYF
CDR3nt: TGTGCCAGCAGTGCTCCTAGCGGGGACACAGATACGCAGTATTTT

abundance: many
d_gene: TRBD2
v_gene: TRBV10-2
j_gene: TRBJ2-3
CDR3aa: CASSDLGLAGPSTDTQYF
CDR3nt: TGCGCCAGCAGTGACCTGGGACTAGCGGGGCCTAGCACAGATACGCAGTATTTT

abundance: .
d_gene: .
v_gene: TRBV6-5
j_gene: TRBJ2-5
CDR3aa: CASSYSYRGEETQYF
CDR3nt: TGTGCCAGCAGTTACTCGTACCGGGGCGAAGAGACCCAGTACTTC

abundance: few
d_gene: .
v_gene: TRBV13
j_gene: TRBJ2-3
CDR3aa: CASRLGADTQYF
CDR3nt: TGTGCCAGCCGACTAGGAGCAGATACGCAGTATTTT

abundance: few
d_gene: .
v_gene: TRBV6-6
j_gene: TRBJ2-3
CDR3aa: CASSWRRLTGTLQLTDTQYF
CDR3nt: TGTGCCAGCAGTTGGCGGCGATTAACAGGCACCTTACAACTCACAGATACGCAGTATTTT

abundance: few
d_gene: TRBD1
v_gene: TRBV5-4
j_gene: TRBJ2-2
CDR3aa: CASSSLPDRVNTGELFF
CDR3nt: TGTGCCAGCAGCTCACTACCGGACAGGGTGAACACCGGGGAGCTGTTTTTT

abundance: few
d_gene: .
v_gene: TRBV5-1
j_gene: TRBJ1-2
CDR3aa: CASSLPGLGDGYTF
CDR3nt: TGCGCCAGCAGCCTCCCGGGGCTTGGTGATGGCTACACCTTC

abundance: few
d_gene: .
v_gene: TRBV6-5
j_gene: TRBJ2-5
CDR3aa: CASSLDATGGETQYF
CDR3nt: TGTGCCAGCAGCTTAGACGCCACTGGGGGAGAGACCCAGTACTTC

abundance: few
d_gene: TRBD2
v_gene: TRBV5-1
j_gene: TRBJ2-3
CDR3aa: CASSRQLSGAGDTQYF
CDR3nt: TGCGCCAGCAGCCGACAACTTAGCGGGGCTGGAGATACGCAGTATTTT

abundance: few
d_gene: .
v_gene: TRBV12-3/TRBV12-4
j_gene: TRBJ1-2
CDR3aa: CASSLWQGGGYTF
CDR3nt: TGTGCCAGCAGTTTGTGGCAGGGTGGCGGCTACACCTTC

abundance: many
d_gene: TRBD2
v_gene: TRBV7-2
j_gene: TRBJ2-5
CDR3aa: CASSLPLAGVETQYF
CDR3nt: TGTGCCAGCAGCTTGCCACTAGCGGGGGTGGAGACCCAGTACTTC

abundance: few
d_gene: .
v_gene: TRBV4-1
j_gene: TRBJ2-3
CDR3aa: CASSQGPARGPTDTQYF
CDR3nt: TGCGCCAGCAGCCAAGGTCCGGCCAGGGGACCCACAGATACGCAGTATTTT